This T cell receptor beta chain is from a study of technical replicates of blood from a handful of donors. The CDR3 runs 15 residues. With V trimmed by 2 bases and J by 4 bases, 5 bases remained unmatched. The V gene's germline CDR1 is LNHDA and CDR2 SQIVND (reference sequence). The table came from immunoSEQ multiplex PCR; TCRdb's copy has only in-frame clones and leaves some out. The sample has approximately 82,000 clones, 75% to 95% seen once. Sequencing was performed on T cells isolated from PBMCs. The chain links TRBV19 to TRBJ2-1; 7 bases line up with TRBD2. This TCR was sampled from a human donor in good health. This CDR3 is CASSISGGGYNEQFF. Here the CDR3 DNA reads TGTGCCAGTAGTATAAGTGGGGGGGGTTACAATGAGCAGTTCTTC.